This T cell receptor (beta chain) was obtained from a study of T cell responses to AZD1222 COVID-19 vaccine. Study-wide background: Pooling of second doses given at about 4 or about 12 weeks was done.

Looked up from germline, CDR1 is SNHLY and CDR2 is FYNNEI. Trimming took off 3 bases at V and 3 bases at J, with 2 bases between the two ends. The CDR3 covers 11 residues. Method: immunoSEQ multiplex PCR; TCRdb's copy keeps in-frame clones and lacks some. This sample has approximately 150,000 clones, with 85% to 95% found just once. This clone was seen a few times. Its target is unknown. Study findings and constraints: Spike-specific TCR breadth and depth both grew after two AZD1222 doses. CD4 TCRs linked to vaccination spanned spike, dominating at 160-218 and 743-854. Clonal diversity may have been underestimated, and the donors were mostly white British, with more females than males.

The source was peripheral blood, collected on day 0 of AZD1222 vaccination. This chain links TRBV2 with TRBJ2-5; D is unresolved. The origin of this receptor is an adult in good health. The CDR3 reads CASSEEETQYF. In nucleotides, the CDR3 is TGTGCCAGCAGTGAGGAAGAGACCCAGTACTTC.